The 17 T cell receptor beta chains given below trace back to one sample, sequenced in a study of T-cell reconstitution after alpha-beta-depleted transplantation in children. Preparation of the TCRbeta library used unique molecular identifiers. In TCRdb, the PCR reads were re-called with MiXCR into one record per CDR3 protein. The sample holds 230,000 or so distinct CDR3 sequences; 9.7% are singletons and the top ten take 5% to 6%. Specimen: PBMCs from the stem cell graft donor, collected from the stem cell graft. All receptors come from a human donor who donated a stem cell graft to a child with SCID.

This rearrangement joins TRBV20-1 to TRBJ2-7; 7 nucleotides match TRBD1. Germline assignment: CDR1 DFQATT and CDR2 SNEGSKA (reference sequence). The CDR3 contains 12 residues. Germline trimming cut 5 bases from V and 3 bases from J; bases unmatched to any gene: 4. For the CDR3, the DNA is TGCAGTGCTCCCCGGGACAGCTACGAGCAGTACTTC. This gives the protein CSAPRDSYEQYF.

V usage is TRBV5-1 and J usage is TRBJ2-7; D is possibly TRBD1 (6 bases). Germline CDR1 SGHRS, CDR2 YFSETQ. The CDR3 extends over 15 amino acids. V was cut by 4 bases and J by 2 bases, with 16 bases left in between. The CDR3 DNA is TGCGCCAGCAGCCAGGACAGTTTCTCCACCTACGAGCAGTACTTC. Amino acid sequence: CASSQDSFSTYEQYF. The full variable domain, rest sourced from reference TRBV5-1 and TRBJ2-7, is KAGVTQTPRYLIKTRGQQVTLSCSPISGHRSVSWYQQTPGQGLQFLFEYFSETQRNKGNFPGRFSGRQFSNSRSEMNVSTLELGDSALYLCASSQDSFSTYEQYFGPGTRLTVT.

This clonotype showed up many times. The chain recombines TRBV9 with TRBJ1-1, with 10 bases fitting TRBD1. Germline V gene lookup returns CDR1 SGDLS and CDR2 YYNGEE. The trim removed 4 bases at V and 0 bases at J, leaving 9 bases unmatched. The CDR3 length is 17 residues. The CDR3 protein is CASSSSGTGALNTEAFF. As DNA, the CDR3 is TGTGCCAGCAGCTCATCCGGGACAGGGGCCCTGAACACTGAAGCTTTCTTT.

This clonotype occurred many times. The chain combines TRBV12-3 or TRBV12-4 with TRBJ1-2; D unresolved. V was clipped by 3 bases and J by 0 bases, with 8 bases between them. This CDR3 has 14 residues. The CDR3 here is CASSFEETNYGYTF. As DNA, the CDR3 is TGTGCCAGCAGTTTTGAGGAGACTAACTATGGCTACACCTTC.

In its sample, this clonotype was seen many times. V and J are TRBV20-1 and TRBJ2-4; D uncertain. Germline loops: CDR1 DFQATT, CDR2 SNEGSKA (reference sequence). The CDR3 runs 13 residues. V was shortened by 6 bases and J by 0 bases, with 9 bases between the two germline ends. Here the CDR3 DNA reads TGCAGTGCGGTGGCCCTAGCCAAAAACATTCAGTACTTC. Encoded protein: CSAVALAKNIQYF.

The table lists this clonotype with many counts. The CDR3 coding sequence is TGTGCCAGCAGCGCGCAGGGGCCGACTTTGGGGGATACGCAGTATTTT. This encodes CASSAQGPTLGDTQYF. The V and J genes are TRBV9 and TRBJ2-3; a possible D gene is TRBD1 (6 bases). The CDR3 has 16 residues. Germline V gene sequence: CDR1 SGDLS, CDR2 YYNGEE. V lost 3 bases and J 6 bases, leaving 20 bases between the germline ends. Filled out from reference TRBV9 and TRBJ2-3, the complete variable domain reads DSGVTQTPKHLITATGQRVTLRCSPRSGDLSVYWYQQSLDQGLQFLIQYYNGEERAKGNILERFSAQQFPDLHSELNLSSLELGDSALYFCASSAQGPTLGDTQYFGPGTRLTVL.

Regarding this clonotype: With a much larger clone just one base away, this may be a read error. This chain connects TRBV12-3 or TRBV12-4 to TRBJ2-7; TRBD1 might be the D (6 bases). The CDR3 extends over 15 amino acids. CDR3 coding DNA: TGTGCCAGCAGCCAACAGGGCGGTCGCACCTACGAGCAGTCCTTC. Protein: CASSQQGGRTYEQSF.

This clonotype was detected ten times or more. This sequence joins TRBV6-4 and TRBJ2-1; 16 positions match TRBD2. Unmatched junction bases numbered 7, after V lost 5 bases and J lost 9 bases. CDR3 size: 16 residues. The V gene's germline CDR1 is MRHNA and CDR2 SNTAGT. The CDR3: CASSPGTSGGAGEQFF. The DNA of the CDR3 is TGTGCCAGCAGTCCCGGGACTAGCGGGGGGGCTGGTGAGCAGTTCTTC.

This clonotype was observed many times. The chain links TRBV5-1 to TRBJ2-1; D remains unclear. CDR1 SGHRS and CDR2 YFSETQ come from the germline V gene. V shed 2 bases and J shed 0 bases, with 6 bases lying between them. The CDR3 sequence is 14 residues long. In DNA, the CDR3 is TGCGCCAGCAGCTTCGATAGCTCCTACAATGAGCAGTTCTTC. The encoded protein is CASSFDSSYNEQFF. The variable domain in full, with the rest retrieved from reference TRBV5-1 and TRBJ2-1, is KAGVTQTPRYLIKTRGQQVTLSCSPISGHRSVSWYQQTPGQGLQFLFEYFSETQRNKGNFPGRFSGRQFSNSRSEMNVSTLELGDSALYLCASSFDSSYNEQFFGPGTRLTVL.

This clonotype was observed many times. This chain uses TRBV20-1 with TRBJ2-1, with 15 bases matching TRBD2. Germline assignment: CDR1 DFQATT and CDR2 SNEGSKA (reference sequence). V lost 2 bases to trimming and J lost 4 bases; unmatched junction nucleotides: 3. There are 16 residues in the CDR3. CDR3 coding DNA: TGCAGTGCTAGATCCGGACTAGCGGGGGGGTACAATGAGCAGTTCTTC. The encoded protein is CSARSGLAGGYNEQFF.

The sample holds many counts of this clonotype. The chain links TRBV6-5 to TRBJ2-2; D may be TRBD1 or TRBD2 (6 bases each). The germline V gene encodes CDR1 MNHEY and CDR2 SVGAGI. The V end was cut by 0 bases, the J end by 6 bases, with 11 bases between. The CDR3 is 15 amino acids. CDR3 DNA sequence: TGTGCCAGCAGTTACTCGACGGGGGCACCCGGGGAGCTGTTTTTT. It specifies CASSYSTGAPGELFF.

This clonotype was seen many times. The chain carries TRBV7-9 and TRBJ1-2; D uncertain. CDR1 and CDR2 from the germline V gene are SEHNR and FQNEAQ (reference sequence). The CDR3 contains 14 residues. The V gene lost 3 bases and the J gene lost 8 bases, with 16 bases spanning the gap. Written as DNA, the CDR3 is TGTGCCAGCAGCTTGTGGGAACTAAACTTGGGCTACACCTTC. Amino acid sequence: CASSLWELNLGYTF.

This clonotype has at least ten counts. The chain has TRBV19 and TRBJ2-4; 8 nucleotides match TRBD2. V lost 5 bases and J lost 7; bases outside the gene matches: 7. This CDR3 comprises 14 residues. Germline values: CDR1 LNHDA, CDR2 SQIVND (reference sequence). CDR3: CASSEFERGNIQYF. The CDR3 DNA sequence: TGTGCCAGTAGTGAGTTCGAGCGGGGGAACATTCAGTACTTC.

This clonotype was seen many times. The chain is built from TRBV12-3 or TRBV12-4 and TRBJ2-7, with 7 bases matching TRBD1. The CDR3 spans 15 residues. The V gene end was trimmed by 6 bases and the J gene end by 0 bases; junction bases not matched to a gene: 8. CDR3 protein: CASSPSTGLSYEQYF. The CDR3 nucleotides are TGTGCCAGCAGCCCTTCGACAGGGCTCTCCTACGAGCAGTACTTC.

Points on this clonotype: One end of the junction varies from germline; a read error may be responsible. V gene TRBV6-1 combines with J gene TRBJ1-1, with D possibly TRBD1 on 5 matching bases. This CDR3 spans 14 amino acids. Per germline, CDR1 MNHNS and CDR2 SASEGT. CDR3 DNA sequence: TGTGCCAGCAGTGAAGCGGGGACGAACACTGAAGCTTCCTTT. Protein sequence: CASSEAGTNTEASF.

At least ten counts were recorded for this clonotype. This chain links TRBV27 with TRBJ1-1, with D perhaps TRBD1 (5 bases). The germline V gene encodes CDR1 MNHEY and CDR2 SMNVEV (reference sequence). The V gene lost 5 bases and the J gene lost 3 bases, with 10 bases spanning the gap. The CDR3 is 13 amino acids. CDR3 nucleotide sequence: TGTGCCAGCAGTACTAAAGGGGACACTGAAGCTTTCTTT. Its protein product is CASSTKGDTEAFF.

This clonotype has ten or more counts. The rearrangement joins TRBV28 to TRBJ1-2; unclear D gene. CDR1 MDHEN and CDR2 SYDVKM come from the germline V gene. Trimming took 10 bases from V and 0 from J, leaving 15 bases between them. This CDR3 comprises 14 residues. In DNA form, the CDR3 reads TGTGCCACCACCTCACAAGAAACTAACTATGGCTACACCTTC. This sequence encodes CATTSQETNYGYTF.